The 26 T cell receptor beta chains given below trace back to one sample, sequenced in a study of Ad26.COV2.S vaccination and SARS-CoV-2 variants. Only in-frame clones appear in the TCRdb table, and some are missing; sequencing was by immunoSEQ multiplex PCR. The sample consists of about 350,000 clones, roughly 90% of them appearing once. Treatment indicated: 19 received Ad26.COV2.S at low or high dose, single or two shots; 5 received placebo; per-sample allocation not given. The investigators took samples on day 63 after the first vaccine or placebo injection. The material sequenced was peripheral blood, taken in a trial of Ad26.COV2.S vaccine versus placebo. The receptors derive from a person aged 18-60 years who received the Ad26.COV2.S COVID-19 vaccine or a placebo.

The chain has TRBV10-1 and TRBJ2-5; D may correspond to TRBD1 or TRBD2 (5 bases each). The CDR3 extends over 17 amino acids. Germline loops: CDR1 WNHNN, CDR2 SYGVQD (reference sequence). The V gene lost 0 bases and the J gene lost 5 bases, with 19 bases spanning the gap. CDR3 sequence: CASSESWDPEAGETQYF. The CDR3 DNA is TGCGCCAGCAGTGAGTCCTGGGACCCTGAAGCCGGGGAGACCCAGTACTTC.

The CDR3 nucleotides are TGTGCCAGCAGGGGGACAGGGGGAACTAACTATGGCTACACCTTC. Encoded protein: CASRGTGGTNYGYTF. This chain connects TRBV25-1 to TRBJ1-2, with 11 positions matching TRBD1. The V gene end was trimmed by 6 bases and the J gene end by 0 bases; junction bases not matched to a gene: 3. Germline loops: CDR1 MGHDK, CDR2 SYGVNS. This CDR3 region has 15 residues.

There are a few counts of this clone. The rearrangement links TRBV24-1 to TRBJ2-2, with D perhaps TRBD1 or TRBD2 (5 bases each). Per germline, CDR1 KGHDR and CDR2 SFDVKD. This CDR3 contains 13 residues. Trimming left V 7 bases short and J 7 bases short, with 12 bases between. This chain's CDR3 is CATSRDGLGELFF. In DNA, the CDR3 is TGTGCCACCAGCAGGGACGGGCTCGGGGAGCTGTTTTTT.

V gene TRBV7-3 combines with J gene TRBJ2-1, with 11 bases aligning to TRBD2. The CDR3 covers 15 residues. After removal of 4 bases from V and 4 bases from J, the junction contained 3 bases not matched to a gene. Germline V lookup: CDR1 SGHTA, CDR2 FQGTGA. The CDR3 coding sequence is TGTGCCAGCAGCTCTAGCGGGAGGAGTTACAATGAGCAGTTCTTC. This encodes CASSSSGRSYNEQFF.

The chain couples TRBV28 to TRBJ2-7; D may match TRBD1 or TRBD2 (6 bases each). The germline V gene encodes CDR1 MDHEN and CDR2 SYDVKM. The V end was cut by 4 bases, the J end by 2 bases, with 15 bases between. The CDR3 length is 15 residues. CDR3 DNA: TGTGCCAGCAGTTCGGGGGCCACAAGTACCTACGAGCAGTACTTC. This encodes CASSSGATSTYEQYF.

The gene calls are TRBV18 and TRBJ2-7; D possibly corresponds to TRBD1 (5 bases). CDR1 and CDR2 (germline): KGHSH, LQKENI. CDR3 length equals 15 residues. Trimming pared 0 bases from V and 0 bases from J, leaving 9 bases between. CDR3: CASSPPQGSSYEQYF. The CDR3 coding sequence is TGTGCCAGCTCACCACCCCAGGGTAGCTCCTACGAGCAGTACTTC.

This clone came up many times. The V and J genes are TRBV7-2 and TRBJ2-2; D unclear. CDR1 is SGHTA, CDR2 FQGNSA, per germline. V was shortened by 11 bases and J by 2 bases, with 6 bases between the two germline ends. The CDR3 is 11 residues long. The CDR3 DNA follows: TGTGCCGTCATAAACACCGGGGAGCTGTTTTTT. Translating gives CAVINTGELFF.

This chain joins TRBV7-2 and TRBJ1-2; 8 bases are a match to TRBD1. Trimming removed 5 bases from V and 8 bases from J; junction bases left unmatched: 16. Germline V lookup: CDR1 SGHTA, CDR2 FQGNSA. The CDR3 runs 16 residues. The CDR3 nucleotides read TGTGCCAGCAGCCTAAGGACAGGGCAGGGCTATGAGGGCTACACCTTC. Its translation is CASSLRTGQGYEGYTF.

This clone has only one observation. V and J are TRBV19 and TRBJ1-2; TRBD1 agrees at 7 bases. The junction had 18 bases not matched to a gene; V was cut back by 7 bases and J by 4 bases. CDR1 and CDR2 (germline): LNHDA, SQIVND (reference sequence). This CDR3 contains 17 residues. The CDR3 DNA reads TGTGCCAGTACAACCCCAATGGGGACAGAATATATCTATGGCTACACCTTC. Translation gives CASTTPMGTEYIYGYTF.

V and J are TRBV19 and TRBJ1-1; TRBD1 agrees at 8 bases. Germline values: CDR1 LNHDA, CDR2 SQIVND (reference sequence). Unmatched junction bases numbered 7, after V lost 6 bases and J lost 4 bases. The CDR3 runs to 14 residues. The CDR3 nucleotides read TGTGCCAGTAGCGCCCTCCAGGGGGCCACTGAAGCTTTCTTT. As protein: CASSALQGATEAFF.

The chain links TRBV5-6 to TRBJ1-1, with 7 bases matching TRBD1. Germline V gene lookup returns CDR1 SGHDT and CDR2 YYEEEE. Germline trimming cut 6 bases from V and 6 bases from J; bases unmatched to any gene: 17. This CDR3 is built from 16 residues. Written as DNA, the CDR3 is TGTGCCAGCACCGACGCTACCGGGACAGTGATATCTGAAGCTTTCTTT. Its protein product is CASTDATGTVISEAFF.

The sample holds one count of this clone. This chain connects TRBV7-9 to TRBJ1-2, with TRBD1 as a possible D gene (6 bases). CDR3 length: 15 residues. Germline V gives CDR1 SEHNR, CDR2 FQNEAQ (reference sequence). Deletions cut 3 bases from V and 2 bases from J, with 13 bases between. Here the CDR3 reads CASSLAGHANYGYTF. The CDR3 coding sequence is TGTGCCAGCAGCTTGGCGGGACACGCAAACTATGGCTACACCTTC.

V usage is TRBV7-8 and J usage is TRBJ1-4; unclear D gene. V was pared by 5 bases and J by 0 bases, with 16 bases between. The CDR3 totals 17 residues. Germline V gene sequence: CDR1 SGHVS, CDR2 FQNEAQ. CDR3 amino acids: CASSDSPSEPTNEKLFF. Here the CDR3 DNA reads TGTGCCAGCAGCGATAGTCCATCTGAGCCAACTAATGAAAAACTGTTTTTT.

The genes are TRBV9 and TRBJ2-5, with 10 bases identical to TRBD2. CDR1 and CDR2 (germline): SGDLS, YYNGEE. After removal of 0 bases from V and 5 bases from J, the junction contained 7 bases not matched to a gene. This CDR3 has 16 amino acids. CDR3 coding DNA: TGTGCCAGCAGCGTAGGAAATAGCGGGAGGTACGAGACCCAGTACTTC. Its protein product is CASSVGNSGRYETQYF.

This chain uses TRBV28 with TRBJ2-7, with D perhaps given as TRBD1 or TRBD2 (5 bases each). Germline-derived CDR1 and CDR2 are MDHEN and SYDVKM. The CDR3 is 14 amino acids. Trimming stripped 8 bases from V and 6 bases from J, with 20 bases between. Here the CDR3 reads CASGVMRVQGEQYF. CDR3 coding DNA: TGTGCCAGCGGGGTAATGAGGGTTCAGGGCGAGCAGTACTTC.

The gene calls are TRBV7-2 and TRBJ2-1, with 12 bases matching TRBD2. Germline V CDR1 and CDR2: SGHTA, FQGNSA. With 3 bases clipped from V and 6 bases from J, the junction kept 12 bases outside the gene matches. The CDR3 spans 18 residues. Here the CDR3 DNA reads TGTGCCAGCAGCTTGTACCCAGAGACTAGCGGGGGATTCAATGAGCAGTTCTTC. Translated, it gives CASSLYPETSGGFNEQFF.

J is TRBJ1-4 and V is TRBV7-9; D not certain. V was cut by 1 base and J by 4 bases, with 4 bases left in between. There are 13 residues in the CDR3. CDR1 and CDR2 from the germline V gene are SEHNR and FQNEAQ (reference sequence). The CDR3 DNA reads TGTGCCAGCAGCTTAGGCCGTAATGAAAAACTGTTTTTT. It yields the protein CASSLGRNEKLFF.

The chain links TRBV27 to TRBJ2-2; TRBD1 matches 8 bases. CDR1 and CDR2 from the germline V gene are MNHEY and SMNVEV (reference sequence). V lost 3 bases, J lost 2 bases, and 14 bases stayed unmatched. The CDR3 totals 19 residues. The CDR3 is CASSFVRIGDRFNTGELFF. CDR3 nucleotide sequence: TGTGCCAGCAGTTTTGTTCGAATAGGGGACAGGTTTAACACCGGGGAGCTGTTTTTT.

In this sample, this clone turned up once. CDR3 nucleotides: TGTGCCAGCAGCTTATCTCGGCAGGGCAATCAGCCCCAGCATTTT. This gives the protein CASSLSRQGNQPQHF. V usage is TRBV7-2 and J usage is TRBJ1-5; D remains unclear. CDR1 is SGHTA, CDR2 FQGNSA, per germline. The CDR3 consists of 15 residues. Trimming removed 2 bases at V and 2 bases at J, with 10 bases between.

The chain uses TRBV18 and TRBJ2-7; 10 bases match TRBD1. V dropped 6 bases and J dropped 6; count of bases not matched to a gene: 20. Germline CDR1 KGHSH, CDR2 LQKENI. The CDR3 totals 18 residues. The CDR3, as DNA: TGTGCCAGCTCCGCTACAACCTCGACAGGGGGCGAAAGAGGCGAGCAGTACTTC. Translation: CASSATTSTGGERGEQYF. The full variable domain, completed using reference TRBV18 and TRBJ2-7, is NAGVMQNPRHLVRRRGQEARLRCSPMKGHSHVYWYRQLPEEGLKFMVYLQKENIIDESGMPKERFSAEFPKEGPSILRIQQVVRGDSAAYFCASSATTSTGGERGEQYFGPGTRLTVT.

V and J are TRBV7-9 and TRBJ2-2; D is unclear. Germline-derived CDR1 and CDR2 are SEHNR and FQNEAQ (reference sequence). The CDR3 spans 15 residues. V shed 0 bases and J shed 6 bases, with 11 bases lying between them. CDR3 sequence (DNA): TGTGCCAGCAGCTTAGCTCTTGGCGTGTCCGGGGAGCTGTTTTTT. Protein: CASSLALGVSGELFF.

V and J are TRBV19 and TRBJ2-5; no firm D call. The CDR3 runs 12 residues. The germline gives CDR1 LNHDA, CDR2 SQIVND (reference sequence). Trimming left V 5 bases short and J 4 bases short, with 8 bases between. CDR3 coding DNA: TGTGCCAGTAGTGACGGGCGAGAGACCCAGTACTTC. Translating it yields CASSDGRETQYF.

This chain joins TRBV5-1 and TRBJ2-6, with TRBD2 as a possible D gene (5 bases). The CDR3 length is 16 residues. Germline V gene sequence: CDR1 SGHRS, CDR2 YFSETQ. Trimming removed 4 bases from V and 1 base from J, with 12 bases in between. This CDR3 is CASSPGLISGANVLTF. The CDR3 region has the DNA TGCGCCAGCAGCCCCGGACTGATATCTGGGGCCAACGTCCTGACTTTC.

The V call is TRBV12-3 or TRBV12-4, the J call TRBJ2-2; D unclear. Trimming left V 1 base short and J 7 bases short, with 7 bases between. The CDR3 consists of 13 residues. In DNA, the CDR3 is TGTGCCAGCAGTTTAGGGGGTCGCGGGGAGCTGTTTTTT. It encodes CASSLGGRGELFF.

The chain carries TRBV19 and TRBJ2-7, with unresolved D. The V and J ends lost 3 bases and 9 bases respectively, with 15 bases between them. CDR3 size: 13 residues. Germline V gene lookup returns CDR1 LNHDA and CDR2 SQIVND (reference sequence). CDR3 sequence reads: CASSITAAERQYF. The CDR3 region has the DNA TGTGCCAGTAGTATCACGGCGGCCGAACGGCAGTACTTC.

This clone was detected once. The V gene is TRBV28, the J gene TRBJ1-3; D gene ambiguous. Trimming stripped 7 bases from V and 0 bases from J, with 10 bases between. This CDR3 has 14 amino acids. Germline lookup yields CDR1 MDHEN and CDR2 SYDVKM. As DNA, the CDR3 is TGTGCCAGCACAGGCGGCGACTCTGGAAACACCATATATTTT. It specifies CASTGGDSGNTIYF.